The text below deals with one T cell receptor beta chain. Sequence at one end of the junction differs from germline and may be a read error. The data stem from a study of memory CD8 T cells in hepatitis C reinfection. Germline V gene data show CDR1 as MNHEY and CDR2 as SMNVEV (reference sequence). CDR3 length equals 12 residues. Sequencing was performed with immunoSEQ multiplex PCR; in TCRdb, only in-frame clones are kept and a portion is missing. The data contain around 45,000 clones, approximately 87% of them singletons. The sample's time point: peak reinfection, 3 to 8 weeks after reinfection detection. TCR sequencing was done directly ex vivo on sorted cells, without expansion in vitro.

Sequencing was performed on naive CD8+ T cells sorted from blood. The source is a young man with hepatitis C virus infection. The chain employs TRBV27 and TRBJ2-3, with D maybe TRBD2 (6 bases). CDR3 sequence: CASSLLPGDPTF. The DNA of the CDR3 is TGTGCCAGCAGTTTATTACCGGGGGACCCGACTTTT.